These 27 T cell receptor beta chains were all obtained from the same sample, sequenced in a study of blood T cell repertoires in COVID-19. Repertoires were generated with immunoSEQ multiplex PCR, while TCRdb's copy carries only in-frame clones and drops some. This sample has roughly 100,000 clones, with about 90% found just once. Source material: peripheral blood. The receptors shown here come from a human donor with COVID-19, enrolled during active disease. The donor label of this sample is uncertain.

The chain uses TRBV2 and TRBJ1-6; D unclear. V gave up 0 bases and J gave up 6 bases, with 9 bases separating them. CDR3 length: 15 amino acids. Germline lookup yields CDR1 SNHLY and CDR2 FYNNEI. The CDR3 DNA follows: TGTGCCAGCAGTGAAGCGCTTCGGGGTAATTCACCCCTCCACTTT. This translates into CASSEALRGNSPLHF.

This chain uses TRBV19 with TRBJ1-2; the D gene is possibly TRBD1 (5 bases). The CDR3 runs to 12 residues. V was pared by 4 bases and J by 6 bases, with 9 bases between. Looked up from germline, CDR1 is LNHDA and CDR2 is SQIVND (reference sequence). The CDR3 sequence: CASSKTDHGYTF. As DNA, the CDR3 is TGTGCCAGTAGTAAGACAGATCATGGCTACACCTTC.

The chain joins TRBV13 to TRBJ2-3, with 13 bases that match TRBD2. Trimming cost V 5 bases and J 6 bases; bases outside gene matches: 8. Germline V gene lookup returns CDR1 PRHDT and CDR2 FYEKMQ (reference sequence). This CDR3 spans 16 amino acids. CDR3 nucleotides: TGTGCCAGCAGCCCCCTTAGACTAGCGGGGGGTGATACGCAGTATTTT. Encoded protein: CASSPLRLAGGDTQYF.

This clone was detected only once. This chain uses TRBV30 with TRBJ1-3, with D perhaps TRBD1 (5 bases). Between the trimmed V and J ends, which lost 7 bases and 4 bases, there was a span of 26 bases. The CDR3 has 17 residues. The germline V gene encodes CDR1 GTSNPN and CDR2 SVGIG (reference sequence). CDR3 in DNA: TGTGCCTTCCGAACGCGGGGCATACAGTGGTCAGGAAACACCATATATTTT. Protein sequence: CAFRTRGIQWSGNTIYF.

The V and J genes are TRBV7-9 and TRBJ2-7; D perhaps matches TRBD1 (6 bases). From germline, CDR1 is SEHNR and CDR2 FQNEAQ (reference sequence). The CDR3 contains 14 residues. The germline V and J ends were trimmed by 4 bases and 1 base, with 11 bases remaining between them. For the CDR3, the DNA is TGTGCCAGCAGCTCAAGGGGACATTCCTACGAGCAGTACTTC. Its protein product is CASSSRGHSYEQYF.

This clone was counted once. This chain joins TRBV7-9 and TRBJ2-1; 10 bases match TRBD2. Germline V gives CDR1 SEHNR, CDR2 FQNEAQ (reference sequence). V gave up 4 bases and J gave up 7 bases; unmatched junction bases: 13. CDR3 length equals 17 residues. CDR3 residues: CASSYPGAGGPGNEQFF. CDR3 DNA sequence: TGTGCCAGCAGCTACCCCGGAGCGGGAGGGCCAGGGAATGAGCAGTTCTTC.

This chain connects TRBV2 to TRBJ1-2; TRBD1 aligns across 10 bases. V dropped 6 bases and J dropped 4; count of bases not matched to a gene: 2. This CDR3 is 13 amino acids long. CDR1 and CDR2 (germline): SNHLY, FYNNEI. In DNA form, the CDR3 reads TGTGCCAGCAGACGGGACAGGGGCTATGGCTACACCTTC. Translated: CASRRDRGYGYTF.

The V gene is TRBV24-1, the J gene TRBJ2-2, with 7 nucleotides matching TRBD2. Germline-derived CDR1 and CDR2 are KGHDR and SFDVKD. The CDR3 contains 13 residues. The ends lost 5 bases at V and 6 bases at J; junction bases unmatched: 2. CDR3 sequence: CATSGGRAGELFF. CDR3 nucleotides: TGTGCCACCAGTGGGGGGAGGGCCGGGGAGCTGTTTTTT.

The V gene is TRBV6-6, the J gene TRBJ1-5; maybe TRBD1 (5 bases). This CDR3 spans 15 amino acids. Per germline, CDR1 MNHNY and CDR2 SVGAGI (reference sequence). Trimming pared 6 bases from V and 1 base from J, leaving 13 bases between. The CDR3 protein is CASRDSVPSNQPQHF. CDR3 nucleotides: TGTGCCAGCAGAGACAGTGTTCCCAGCAATCAGCCCCAGCATTTT.

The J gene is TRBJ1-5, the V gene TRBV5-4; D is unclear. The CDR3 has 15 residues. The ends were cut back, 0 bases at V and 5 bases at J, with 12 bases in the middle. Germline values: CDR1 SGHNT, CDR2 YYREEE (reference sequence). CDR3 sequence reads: CASSLGGGLDQPQHF. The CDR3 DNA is TGTGCCAGCAGCTTGGGGGGAGGGTTGGATCAGCCCCAGCATTTT.

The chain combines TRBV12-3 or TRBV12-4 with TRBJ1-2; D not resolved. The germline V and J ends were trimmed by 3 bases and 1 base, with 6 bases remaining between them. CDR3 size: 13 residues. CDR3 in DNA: TGTGCCAGCAGTTTTCACAGTAACTATGGCTACACCTTC. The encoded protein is CASSFHSNYGYTF.

CDR3 sequence: CASSSVRAANEKLFF. CDR3 DNA: TGTGCCAGCAGCTCCGTGAGGGCGGCTAATGAAAAACTGTTTTTT. This sequence joins TRBV5-6 and TRBJ1-4; D not certain. The CDR3 loop spans 15 amino acids. Trimming removed 3 bases at V and 3 bases at J, with 12 bases between. From germline, CDR1 is SGHDT and CDR2 YYEEEE.

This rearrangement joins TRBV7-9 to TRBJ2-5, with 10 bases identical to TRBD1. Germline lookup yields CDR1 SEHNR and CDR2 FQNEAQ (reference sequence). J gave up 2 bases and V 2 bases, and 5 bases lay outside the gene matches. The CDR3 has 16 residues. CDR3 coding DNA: TGTGCCAGCAGCTTATGGACAGGGGGTCCTCAAGAGACCCAGTACTTC. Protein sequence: CASSLWTGGPQETQYF.

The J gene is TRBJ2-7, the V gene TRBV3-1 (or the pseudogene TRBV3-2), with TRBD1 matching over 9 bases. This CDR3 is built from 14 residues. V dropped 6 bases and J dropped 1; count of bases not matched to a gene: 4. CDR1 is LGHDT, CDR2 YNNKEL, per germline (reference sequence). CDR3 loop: CASRGTGNSYEQYF. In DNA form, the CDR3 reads TGTGCCAGCAGGGGGACAGGGAATTCCTACGAGCAGTACTTC.

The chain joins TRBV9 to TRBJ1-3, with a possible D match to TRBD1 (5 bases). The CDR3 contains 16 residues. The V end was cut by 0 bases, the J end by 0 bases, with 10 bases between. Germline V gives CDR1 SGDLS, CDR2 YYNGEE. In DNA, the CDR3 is TGTGCCAGCAGCGTAGGACAGTTCAGCTCTGGAAACACCATATATTTT. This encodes CASSVGQFSSGNTIYF.

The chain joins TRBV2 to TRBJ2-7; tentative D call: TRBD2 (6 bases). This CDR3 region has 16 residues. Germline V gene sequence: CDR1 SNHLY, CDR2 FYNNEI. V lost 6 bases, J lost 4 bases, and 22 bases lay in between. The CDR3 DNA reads TGTGCCAGCAGCAAGGGGTGGACGGGACTCCATTACGAGCAGTACTTC. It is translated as CASSKGWTGLHYEQYF.

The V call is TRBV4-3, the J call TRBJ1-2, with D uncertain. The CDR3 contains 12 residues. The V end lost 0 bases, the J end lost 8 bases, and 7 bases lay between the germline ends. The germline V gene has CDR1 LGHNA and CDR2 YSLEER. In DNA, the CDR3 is TGCGCCAGCAGCCAAGATCGGGAAGGCTACACCTTC. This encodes CASSQDREGYTF.

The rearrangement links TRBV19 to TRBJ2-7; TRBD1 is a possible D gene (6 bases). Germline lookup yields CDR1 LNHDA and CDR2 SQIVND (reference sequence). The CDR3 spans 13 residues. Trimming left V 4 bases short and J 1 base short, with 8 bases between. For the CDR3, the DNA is TGTGCCAGTAGTAGCGGACAGTCCTACGAGCAGTACTTC. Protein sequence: CASSSGQSYEQYF.

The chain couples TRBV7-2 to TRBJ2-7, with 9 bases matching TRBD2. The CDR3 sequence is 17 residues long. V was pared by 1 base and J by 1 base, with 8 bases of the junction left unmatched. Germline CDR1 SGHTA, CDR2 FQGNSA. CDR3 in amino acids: CASSLGSRAGGSYEQYF. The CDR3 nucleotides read TGTGCCAGCAGCTTAGGGTCGAGAGCGGGGGGATCCTACGAGCAGTACTTC.

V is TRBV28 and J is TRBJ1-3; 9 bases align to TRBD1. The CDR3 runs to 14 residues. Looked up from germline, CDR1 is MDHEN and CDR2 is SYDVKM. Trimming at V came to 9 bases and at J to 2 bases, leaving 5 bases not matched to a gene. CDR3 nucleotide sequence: TGTGCCAGTTCGACAGGGGGGACTGGAAACACCATATATTTT. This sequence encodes CASSTGGTGNTIYF.

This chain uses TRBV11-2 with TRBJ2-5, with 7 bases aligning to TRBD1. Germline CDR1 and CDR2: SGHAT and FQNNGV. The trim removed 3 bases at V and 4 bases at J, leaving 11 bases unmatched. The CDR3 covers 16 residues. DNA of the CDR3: TGTGCCAGCAGCTTCGGGTTAAGGGGGCTTGGAGAGACCCAGTACTTC. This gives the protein CASSFGLRGLGETQYF.

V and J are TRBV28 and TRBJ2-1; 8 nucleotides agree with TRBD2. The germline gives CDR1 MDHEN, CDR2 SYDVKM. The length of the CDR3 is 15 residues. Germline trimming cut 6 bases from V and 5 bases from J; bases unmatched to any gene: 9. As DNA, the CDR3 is TGTGCCAGCAGCTTACCGGGAGGGTGGGACAATGAGCAGTTCTTC. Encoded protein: CASSLPGGWDNEQFF.

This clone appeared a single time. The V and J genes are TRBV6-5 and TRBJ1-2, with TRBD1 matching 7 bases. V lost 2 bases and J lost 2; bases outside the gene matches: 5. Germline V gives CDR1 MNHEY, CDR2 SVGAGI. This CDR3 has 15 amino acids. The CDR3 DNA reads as TGTGCCAGCAGTTACGGACAGGCCTACAACTATGGCTACACCTTC. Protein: CASSYGQAYNYGYTF.

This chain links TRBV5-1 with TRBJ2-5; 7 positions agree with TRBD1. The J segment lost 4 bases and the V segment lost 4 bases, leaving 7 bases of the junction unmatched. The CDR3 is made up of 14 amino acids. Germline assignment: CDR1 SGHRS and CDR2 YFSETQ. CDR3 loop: CASSATGERETQYF. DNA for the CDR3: TGCGCCAGCAGCGCCACAGGGGAGCGAGAGACCCAGTACTTC. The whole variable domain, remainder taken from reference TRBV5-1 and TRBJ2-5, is KAGVTQTPRYLIKTRGQQVTLSCSPISGHRSVSWYQQTPGQGLQFLFEYFSETQRNKGNFPGRFSGRQFSNSRSEMNVSTLELGDSALYLCASSATGERETQYFGPGTRLLVL.

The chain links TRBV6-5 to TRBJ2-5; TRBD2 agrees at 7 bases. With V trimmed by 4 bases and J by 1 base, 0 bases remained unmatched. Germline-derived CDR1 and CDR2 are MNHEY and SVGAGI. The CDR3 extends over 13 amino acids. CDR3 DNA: TGTGCCAGCAGTTGGACTAGCCAAGAGACCCAGTACTTC. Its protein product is CASSWTSQETQYF.

CDR3 residues: CASSVGQGANEQYF. CDR3 nucleotides: TGTGCCAGCAGCGTAGGGCAGGGTGCCAACGAGCAGTACTTC. V gene TRBV9 combines with J gene TRBJ2-7; D might be TRBD1 (5 bases). CDR3 length: 14 amino acids. Trimming cost V 0 bases and J 5 bases, with 12 bases left between them. From germline, CDR1 is SGDLS and CDR2 YYNGEE.

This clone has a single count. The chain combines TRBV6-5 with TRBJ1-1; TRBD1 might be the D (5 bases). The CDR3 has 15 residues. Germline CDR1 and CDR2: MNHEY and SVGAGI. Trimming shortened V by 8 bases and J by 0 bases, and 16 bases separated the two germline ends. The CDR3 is CASCTGQILNTEAFF. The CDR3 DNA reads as TGTGCCAGCTGCACCGGACAAATTTTGAACACTGAAGCTTTCTTT.